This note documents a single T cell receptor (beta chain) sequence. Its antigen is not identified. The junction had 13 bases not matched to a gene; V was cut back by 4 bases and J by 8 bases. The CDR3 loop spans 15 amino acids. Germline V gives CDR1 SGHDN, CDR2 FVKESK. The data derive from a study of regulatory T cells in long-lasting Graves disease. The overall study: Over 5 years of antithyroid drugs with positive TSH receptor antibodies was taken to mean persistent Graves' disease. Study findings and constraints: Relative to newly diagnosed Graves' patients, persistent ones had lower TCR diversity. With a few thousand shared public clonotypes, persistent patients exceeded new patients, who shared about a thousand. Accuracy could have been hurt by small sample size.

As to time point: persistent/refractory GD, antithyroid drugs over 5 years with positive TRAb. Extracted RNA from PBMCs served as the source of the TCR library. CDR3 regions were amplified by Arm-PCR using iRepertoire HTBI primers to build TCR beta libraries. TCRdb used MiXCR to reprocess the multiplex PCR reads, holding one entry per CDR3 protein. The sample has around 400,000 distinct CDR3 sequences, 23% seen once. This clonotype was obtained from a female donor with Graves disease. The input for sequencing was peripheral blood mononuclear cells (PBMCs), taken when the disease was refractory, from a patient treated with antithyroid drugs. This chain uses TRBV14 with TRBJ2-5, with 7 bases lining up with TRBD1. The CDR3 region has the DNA TGTGCCAGCAGCCGGAACAGGGGAACTAAGAACACCCAGTACTTC. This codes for CASSRNRGTKNTQYF. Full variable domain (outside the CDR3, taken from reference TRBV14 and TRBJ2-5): EAGVTQFPSHSVIEKGQTVTLRCDPISGHDNLYWYRRVMGKEIKFLLHFVKESKQDESGMPNNRFLAERTGGTYSTLKVQPAELEDSGVYFCASSRNRGTKNTQYFGPGTRLLVL.